Listed below are T cell receptor beta chains from one sample, sequenced in a study of blood T cell repertoires in COVID-19. Sequenced by immunoSEQ multiplex PCR; TCRdb stores in-frame clones only, minus some. The table shows about 240,000 clones, with around 86% occurring only once. Sequences were obtained from peripheral blood. These receptors were taken from a man at least 80 years old with acute or convalescent COVID-19. Each CDR3 is given with its conserved first and last residue. The order of the fields is V gene, clone size, J gene, CDR3 length, D gene, CDR3 DNA, CDR3 protein. D genes are given only for firm matches. Size is omitted from some rows. Given values are once, few, many or a class for expanded clones.

v_call: TRBV18
clone_size: NA
j_call: TRBJ1-1
cdr3_length: 15
d_call: TRBD1
cdr3_nt: TGTGCCAGCTCACCGGGGACAGGTTGGAACACTGAAGCTTTCTTT
cdr3_aa: CASSPGTGWNTEAFF

v_call: TRBV19
clone_size: NA
j_call: TRBJ2-2
cdr3_length: 14
d_call: NA
cdr3_nt: TGTGCCAGTTCAGAGGGGGTTTGGACCGGGGAGCTGTTTTTT
cdr3_aa: CASSEGVWTGELFF

v_call: TRBV3-1/TRBV3-2
clone_size: NA
j_call: TRBJ1-3
cdr3_length: 15
d_call: TRBD1
cdr3_nt: TGTGCCAGCAGCCCCCAAGGGACAGCCGGAAACACCATATATTTT
cdr3_aa: CASSPQGTAGNTIYF

v_call: TRBV28
clone_size: NA
j_call: TRBJ1-2
cdr3_length: 12
d_call: NA
cdr3_nt: TGTGCCAGCAGTCCCGGGGAGGGCGGCTACACCTTC
cdr3_aa: CASSPGEGGYTF

v_call: TRBV19
clone_size: NA
j_call: TRBJ1-3
cdr3_length: 15
d_call: TRBD1
cdr3_nt: TGTGCCAGTAGTACGGGACAGAACTCTGGAAACACCATATATTTT
cdr3_aa: CASSTGQNSGNTIYF

v_call: TRBV5-4
clone_size: NA
j_call: TRBJ2-5
cdr3_length: 14
d_call: TRBD1
cdr3_nt: TGTGCCAGCAGCTTTGGACAGGGACAAGAGACCCAGTACTTC
cdr3_aa: CASSFGQGQETQYF

v_call: TRBV19
clone_size: NA
j_call: TRBJ2-5
cdr3_length: 13
d_call: NA
cdr3_nt: TGTGCCACGGGGGGCGAGCGGCAAGAGACCCAGTACTTC
cdr3_aa: CATGGERQETQYF

v_call: TRBV19
clone_size: NA
j_call: TRBJ2-3
cdr3_length: 18
d_call: TRBD2
cdr3_nt: TGTGCCAGTAGTATATTTTCCCTAGCGGGAATGAACACAGATACGCAGTATTTT
cdr3_aa: CASSIFSLAGMNTDTQYF

v_call: TRBV15
clone_size: NA
j_call: TRBJ2-7
cdr3_length: 14
d_call: NA
cdr3_nt: TGTGCCACCAGCAGAGGGTTCTCGGTCTACGAGCAGTACTTC
cdr3_aa: CATSRGFSVYEQYF

v_call: TRBV6-5
clone_size: NA
j_call: TRBJ2-1
cdr3_length: 14
d_call: NA
cdr3_nt: TGTGCCAGCAGTTACTGGCAGGGTCCTAGGGAGCAGTTCTTC
cdr3_aa: CASSYWQGPREQFF

v_call: TRBV29-1
clone_size: NA
j_call: TRBJ2-7
cdr3_length: 12
d_call: NA
cdr3_nt: TGCAGCGTTGTTGGAGGGTCCTACGAGCAGTACTTC
cdr3_aa: CSVVGGSYEQYF

v_call: TRBV28
clone_size: NA
j_call: TRBJ1-4
cdr3_length: 15
d_call: TRBD1
cdr3_nt: TGTGCCAGCAGTTTAGAGACAGGGTATGGAGAAAAACTGTTTTTT
cdr3_aa: CASSLETGYGEKLFF

v_call: TRBV6-1
clone_size: once
j_call: TRBJ1-2
cdr3_length: 13
d_call: NA
cdr3_nt: TGTGCCAGCAGAACACCGAACCTTGTTGGCTACACCTTC
cdr3_aa: CASRTPNLVGYTF

v_call: TRBV28
clone_size: NA
j_call: TRBJ2-7
cdr3_length: 12
d_call: NA
cdr3_nt: TGTGCCAGCAGTTTGCGCACCTACGAGCAGTACTTC
cdr3_aa: CASSLRTYEQYF

v_call: TRBV11-2
clone_size: NA
j_call: TRBJ1-1
cdr3_length: 14
d_call: NA
cdr3_nt: TGTGCCAGCAGCTTAGTAGGGGTCGAGACTGAAGCTTTCTTT
cdr3_aa: CASSLVGVETEAFF

v_call: TRBV6-5
clone_size: NA
j_call: TRBJ1-5
cdr3_length: 15
d_call: NA
cdr3_nt: TGTGCCAGCAGTCTAAGTCTCTCCGGCAATCAGCCCCAGCATTTT
cdr3_aa: CASSLSLSGNQPQHF

v_call: TRBV5-4
clone_size: NA
j_call: TRBJ2-3
cdr3_length: 15
d_call: TRBD2
cdr3_nt: TGTGCCAGCAGCGTATCCGGGGGGGCTGGAGATACGCAGTATTTT
cdr3_aa: CASSVSGGAGDTQYF

v_call: TRBV7-9
clone_size: NA
j_call: TRBJ1-5
cdr3_length: 15
d_call: NA
cdr3_nt: TGTGCCAGCGGCGGGACGGCAAATAGCAATCAGCCCCAGCATTTT
cdr3_aa: CASGGTANSNQPQHF

v_call: TRBV7-2
clone_size: NA
j_call: TRBJ1-6
cdr3_length: 17
d_call: NA
cdr3_nt: TGTGCCAGCAGCTTAGGCAAAAGCCTATCCTATAATTCACCCCTCCACTTT
cdr3_aa: CASSLGKSLSYNSPLHF

v_call: TRBV5-1
clone_size: NA
j_call: TRBJ2-7
cdr3_length: 15
d_call: TRBD1
cdr3_nt: TGCGCCAGCAGCTTAGCCGGGACAGGGGCCTACGAGCAGTACTTC
cdr3_aa: CASSLAGTGAYEQYF

v_call: TRBV2
clone_size: NA
j_call: TRBJ2-7
cdr3_length: 12
d_call: NA
cdr3_nt: TGTGCCAGCAGTGCCCTATCGAGCGAGCAGTACTTC
cdr3_aa: CASSALSSEQYF

v_call: TRBV6-5
clone_size: NA
j_call: TRBJ2-7
cdr3_length: 15
d_call: NA
cdr3_nt: TGTGCCAGCAGTTCCCAGGGAAGCTTTCCCTACGAGCAGTACTTC
cdr3_aa: CASSSQGSFPYEQYF

v_call: TRBV9
clone_size: NA
j_call: TRBJ1-1
cdr3_length: 14
d_call: NA
cdr3_nt: TGTGCCAGCAGCGCCTCCAGCCTAGGAACTGAAGCTTTCTTT
cdr3_aa: CASSASSLGTEAFF

v_call: TRBV5-1
clone_size: NA
j_call: TRBJ2-6
cdr3_length: 15
d_call: NA
cdr3_nt: TGCGCCAGCAGCCTAGGGGGCTCTGGGGCCAACGTCCTGACTTTC
cdr3_aa: CASSLGGSGANVLTF

v_call: TRBV6-2/TRBV6-3
clone_size: NA
j_call: TRBJ2-7
cdr3_length: 15
d_call: TRBD1
cdr3_nt: TGTGCCAGCAGTTACTCGAAGGGACAGACCTACGAGCAGTACTTC
cdr3_aa: CASSYSKGQTYEQYF

v_call: TRBV6-1
clone_size: NA
j_call: TRBJ1-5
cdr3_length: 15
d_call: TRBD1
cdr3_nt: TGTGCCAGCAGTGAGACAGGGGGAGTGAGTCAGCCCCAGCATTTT
cdr3_aa: CASSETGGVSQPQHF

v_call: TRBV28
clone_size: once
j_call: TRBJ1-5
cdr3_length: 17
d_call: TRBD1
cdr3_nt: TGTGCCAGCAGTCGCAGGACCCGGACAGGAAATAATCAGCCCCAGCATTTT
cdr3_aa: CASSRRTRTGNNQPQHF

v_call: TRBV28
clone_size: NA
j_call: TRBJ1-5
cdr3_length: 15
d_call: TRBD1
cdr3_nt: TGTGCCAGCAGTCCCCCGGGACAGGGCAATCAGCCCCAGCATTTT
cdr3_aa: CASSPPGQGNQPQHF

v_call: TRBV5-1
clone_size: once
j_call: TRBJ2-7
cdr3_length: 14
d_call: TRBD2
cdr3_nt: TGCGCCAGCAGCTTGGAGCCTAGCGGATACGAGCAGTACTTC
cdr3_aa: CASSLEPSGYEQYF

v_call: TRBV5-1
clone_size: NA
j_call: TRBJ2-5
cdr3_length: 15
d_call: NA
cdr3_nt: TGCGCCAGCAGTACCGGGACTTTCGTGGAAGAGACCCAGTACTTC
cdr3_aa: CASSTGTFVEETQYF

v_call: TRBV28
clone_size: NA
j_call: TRBJ2-3
cdr3_length: 13
d_call: NA
cdr3_nt: TGTGCCAGCAGTATTAGCGGCACAGATACGCAGTATTTT
cdr3_aa: CASSISGTDTQYF

v_call: TRBV11-2
clone_size: NA
j_call: TRBJ2-1
cdr3_length: 15
d_call: TRBD2
cdr3_nt: TGTGCCAGCACCAGCGGGAGCGGTGCCTACAATGAGCAGTTCTTC
cdr3_aa: CASTSGSGAYNEQFF

v_call: TRBV2
clone_size: NA
j_call: TRBJ2-7
cdr3_length: 14
d_call: NA
cdr3_nt: TGTGCCAGCAGGCGGGACAGATTAGCCTACGAGCAGTACTTC
cdr3_aa: CASRRDRLAYEQYF

v_call: TRBV13
clone_size: NA
j_call: TRBJ1-6
cdr3_length: 17
d_call: TRBD1
cdr3_nt: TGTGCCAGCAGCCGGTCGGGACAGAGCTCCTATAATTCACCCCTCCACTTT
cdr3_aa: CASSRSGQSSYNSPLHF

v_call: TRBV9
clone_size: NA
j_call: TRBJ1-1
cdr3_length: 16
d_call: NA
cdr3_nt: TGTGCCAGCAGCGTAGGGGGACTTGGGCCGCACACTGAAGCTTTCTTT
cdr3_aa: CASSVGGLGPHTEAFF

v_call: TRBV5-1
clone_size: NA
j_call: TRBJ2-2
cdr3_length: 14
d_call: TRBD1
cdr3_nt: TGCGCCAGCAGCGTGTCAGGGGGCACCGGGGAGCTGTTTTTT
cdr3_aa: CASSVSGGTGELFF

v_call: TRBV7-9
clone_size: NA
j_call: TRBJ2-5
cdr3_length: 16
d_call: NA
cdr3_nt: TGTGCCAGCAGATCGGGGAAAAGTAGGATACAAGAGACCCAGTACTTC
cdr3_aa: CASRSGKSRIQETQYF

v_call: TRBV29-1
clone_size: NA
j_call: TRBJ1-5
cdr3_length: 13
d_call: TRBD1
cdr3_nt: TGCAGCGTTGGGACAGGGGGCAATCAGCCCCAGCATTTT
cdr3_aa: CSVGTGGNQPQHF

v_call: TRBV2
clone_size: NA
j_call: TRBJ1-5
cdr3_length: 14
d_call: TRBD1
cdr3_nt: TGTGCCAGCAGTGAGGGGACAGGGGCTCAGCCCCAGCATTTT
cdr3_aa: CASSEGTGAQPQHF

v_call: TRBV6-6
clone_size: NA
j_call: TRBJ2-7
cdr3_length: 13
d_call: NA
cdr3_nt: TGTGCCAGCACCCCCAGACAGACCTACGAGCAGTACTTC
cdr3_aa: CASTPRQTYEQYF

v_call: TRBV3-1/TRBV3-2
clone_size: NA
j_call: TRBJ2-5
cdr3_length: 18
d_call: NA
cdr3_nt: TGTGCCAGCAGCCAAGCAATGCTTTCCGTGCAGGGCAAAGAGACCCAGTACTTC
cdr3_aa: CASSQAMLSVQGKETQYF

v_call: TRBV28
clone_size: few
j_call: TRBJ2-7
cdr3_length: 15
d_call: TRBD2
cdr3_nt: TGTGCCAGCAAAACCGGACTAGCGGGAGGGCACGAGCAGTACTTC
cdr3_aa: CASKTGLAGGHEQYF

v_call: TRBV5-1
clone_size: NA
j_call: TRBJ2-3
cdr3_length: 15
d_call: NA
cdr3_nt: TGCGCCAGCAGCCCGCGTGCGGGGAGTCCAGATACGCAGTATTTT
cdr3_aa: CASSPRAGSPDTQYF

v_call: TRBV2
clone_size: NA
j_call: TRBJ1-5
cdr3_length: 16
d_call: TRBD1
cdr3_nt: TGTGCCAGCAGGCCTGGGACAGGGGGGAGCAATCAGCCCCAGCATTTT
cdr3_aa: CASRPGTGGSNQPQHF

v_call: TRBV5-4
clone_size: NA
j_call: TRBJ2-5
cdr3_length: 17
d_call: TRBD1
cdr3_nt: TGTGCCAGCAGCTTGGCCCTCGGACAGGGGGCGGGGGAGACCCAGTACTTC
cdr3_aa: CASSLALGQGAGETQYF

v_call: TRBV11-2
clone_size: NA
j_call: TRBJ2-3
cdr3_length: 19
d_call: TRBD2
cdr3_nt: TGTGCCAGCAGCTTAGGGTCGAGCAGCGGGAGTTTGGTGGGAGATACGCAGTATTTT
cdr3_aa: CASSLGSSSGSLVGDTQYF

v_call: TRBV6-5
clone_size: NA
j_call: TRBJ2-7
cdr3_length: 12
d_call: TRBD1
cdr3_nt: TGTGCCAGCGGACAGGGTAATTACGAGCAGTACTTC
cdr3_aa: CASGQGNYEQYF

v_call: TRBV15
clone_size: NA
j_call: TRBJ2-3
cdr3_length: 15
d_call: TRBD2
cdr3_nt: TGTGCCACCAGCAGGATTAGCGGGGGGGCAGATACGCAGTATTTT
cdr3_aa: CATSRISGGADTQYF

v_call: TRBV5-4
clone_size: NA
j_call: TRBJ1-6
cdr3_length: 15
d_call: NA
cdr3_nt: TGTGCCAGCAGCTTGGTGGGGCCGGGTAATGAACCCCTCCACTTT
cdr3_aa: CASSLVGPGNEPLHF

v_call: TRBV27
clone_size: NA
j_call: TRBJ2-6
cdr3_length: 17
d_call: NA
cdr3_nt: TGTGCCAGCAGTTGGGAAGGGGGAGTCTCTGGGGCCAACGTCCTGACTTTC
cdr3_aa: CASSWEGGVSGANVLTF

v_call: TRBV2
clone_size: NA
j_call: TRBJ2-7
cdr3_length: 12
d_call: NA
cdr3_nt: TGTGCCAGCGAAACCGGGTTTTCAGAGCAGTACTTC
cdr3_aa: CASETGFSEQYF

v_call: TRBV18
clone_size: NA
j_call: TRBJ2-7
cdr3_length: 16
d_call: NA
cdr3_nt: TGTGCCAGCTCACCACCGGACAGCCAGCAGCTCTACGAGCAGTACTTC
cdr3_aa: CASSPPDSQQLYEQYF

v_call: TRBV7-2
clone_size: NA
j_call: TRBJ1-3
cdr3_length: 16
d_call: TRBD1
cdr3_nt: TGTGCCAGCAGCCCACGGGGACAGGGGGCTGGAAACACCATATATTTT
cdr3_aa: CASSPRGQGAGNTIYF

v_call: TRBV6-1
clone_size: NA
j_call: TRBJ2-7
cdr3_length: 12
d_call: NA
cdr3_nt: TGTGCCAGCAGTGAGCCAGTCTACGAGCAGTACTTC
cdr3_aa: CASSEPVYEQYF

v_call: TRBV25-1
clone_size: NA
j_call: TRBJ1-6
cdr3_length: 15
d_call: TRBD1
cdr3_nt: TGTGCCAGCAGCCAACCGGGGACAGGGAATTCACCCCTCCACTTT
cdr3_aa: CASSQPGTGNSPLHF

v_call: TRBV9
clone_size: NA
j_call: TRBJ2-1
cdr3_length: 16
d_call: NA
cdr3_nt: TGTGCCAGCAGCGTCCTGCCCGGGGTCTCCTACAATGAGCAGTTCTTC
cdr3_aa: CASSVLPGVSYNEQFF

v_call: TRBV4-1
clone_size: NA
j_call: TRBJ1-2
cdr3_length: 14
d_call: TRBD1
cdr3_nt: TGCGCCAGCAGCCACCCCGGGACAGACTATGGCTACACCTTC
cdr3_aa: CASSHPGTDYGYTF

v_call: TRBV28
clone_size: NA
j_call: TRBJ2-6
cdr3_length: 17
d_call: TRBD1
cdr3_nt: TGTGCCAGCAGTTCTGACAGGGGTTGGTCTGGGGCCAACGTCCTGACTTTC
cdr3_aa: CASSSDRGWSGANVLTF